These T cell receptor beta chains were read from a single sample in a study of OX40 agonist ivuxolimab in advanced cancers. TCRdb's copy holds only in-frame clones and misses some; the assay was immunoSEQ multiplex PCR. This table holds around 80,000 clones, approximately 86% found once. This material consisted of CD4+ or CD8+ T cells sorted from blood, taken in a trial of the OX40 agonist ivuxolimab. These receptors originate from an adult with an advanced solid tumor such as melanoma, head and neck, liver or kidney cancer. The CDR3 runs from the conserved cysteine through the conserved F or W.

v_call	j_call	cdr3_aa
TRBV6-6	TRBJ2-7	CASSYDRLLTYEQYF
TRBV30	TRBJ2-5	CAWGTGYETQYF
TRBV4-1	TRBJ1-3	CASSQPRTKGHTIYF
TRBV5-6	TRBJ2-3	CASSSNGLAGGPTDTQYF
TRBV7-9	TRBJ2-7	CASSFRGPDGEQYF
TRBV7-2	TRBJ2-1	CASSINFWSPADEQFF
TRBV12-5	TRBJ1-5	CASGPRDQPQHF
TRBV5-5	TRBJ1-5	CASSWDRESGSSQHF
TRBV4-3	TRBJ2-4	CASSLTGAGENIQYF
TRBV19	TRBJ1-1	CASSLQGAISEAFF
TRBV7-9	TRBJ1-6	CASSLGGDSPLHF
TRBV18	.	CASSPGMGETQYF
TRBV11-1	TRBJ2-5	CASSLAPPRRETQYF
TRBV6-6	TRBJ1-5	CASRGGRGVNQPQHF
TRBV12-5	TRBJ2-3	CASGLVRSSGGVTDTQYF
TRBV5-1	TRBJ2-4	CASSLDSGRISAKNIQYF
TRBV5-1	TRBJ2-5	CASSGSETQYF
TRBV21-1	TRBJ1-1	CARALGQNTEAFF
TRBV2	TRBJ1-4	CASKQGLGEKLFF
TRBV6-5	TRBJ1-5	CASTLPIQGDQPQHF
TRBV25-1	TRBJ1-2	CASSRGGSYGYTF
TRBV5-4	TRBJ1-2	CASSLGGPVNYGYTF
TRBV29-1	TRBJ2-7	CSVTAGGAPDEQYF
TRBV30	TRBJ2-1	CAWSRPGLAGNEQFF
TRBV10-3	TRBJ2-5	CAISKGGGRLETQYF
TRBV25-1	TRBJ1-3	CASSERGGRNTIYF
TRBV19	TRBJ1-5	CASSPSDRPPYSNQPQHF
TRBV5-4	TRBJ2-3	CASSRSGTDTQYF
TRBV7-2	TRBJ2-7	CASSRDPYEQYF
TRBV27	TRBJ2-3	CASSFDRQKKDTQYF
TRBV7-2	TRBJ2-7	CASSSPGLAGSEQYF
TRBV2	TRBJ2-7	CASSDRVSSSYEQYF
TRBV6-1	TRBJ1-4	CASSEVTRDREDEKLFF
TRBV29-1	TRBJ2-7	CSEGVAIYEQYF
TRBV18	TRBJ1-6	CASSREGRSPLHF
TRBV10-2	TRBJ2-7	CASSGQSGYEQYF
TRBV21-1	TRBJ2-1	CASSKVCGQPLLDEQFF
TRBV6-1	TRBJ1-5	CASTGNPYQPQHF
TRBV6-1	TRBJ1-3	CASSEGTTGTGNTIYF
TRBV6-1	TRBJ2-7	CASKEQPASRYF
TRBV25-1	TRBJ2-1	CASSGGRNYNEQFF
TRBV19	TRBJ1-1	CASSIGPASLNTEAFF
TRBV4-3	TRBJ2-2	CASSQDNRDTGELFF
TRBV10-1	TRBJ2-1	CASSDRSRTGGFNEQFF
TRBV5-6	TRBJ2-7	CASSPLRLAGAYEQYF
TRBV14	TRBJ1-2	CASSRQGINYGYTF
TRBV25-1	TRBJ2-7	CASSSGAMGPYAEQYF
TRBV6-4	TRBJ1-1	CASSDRVNTEAFF
TRBV25-1	TRBJ1-3	CASSEAGQGAGNTIYF
TRBV23-1	TRBJ1-1	CASTLDRGDTEAFF
TRBV4-1	TRBJ2-3	CASSLNRGPTDTQYF
TRBV9	TRBJ2-7	CASSVAPSSSYEQYF
TRBV6-5	TRBJ1-5	CASSSRPYLLIQPQHF